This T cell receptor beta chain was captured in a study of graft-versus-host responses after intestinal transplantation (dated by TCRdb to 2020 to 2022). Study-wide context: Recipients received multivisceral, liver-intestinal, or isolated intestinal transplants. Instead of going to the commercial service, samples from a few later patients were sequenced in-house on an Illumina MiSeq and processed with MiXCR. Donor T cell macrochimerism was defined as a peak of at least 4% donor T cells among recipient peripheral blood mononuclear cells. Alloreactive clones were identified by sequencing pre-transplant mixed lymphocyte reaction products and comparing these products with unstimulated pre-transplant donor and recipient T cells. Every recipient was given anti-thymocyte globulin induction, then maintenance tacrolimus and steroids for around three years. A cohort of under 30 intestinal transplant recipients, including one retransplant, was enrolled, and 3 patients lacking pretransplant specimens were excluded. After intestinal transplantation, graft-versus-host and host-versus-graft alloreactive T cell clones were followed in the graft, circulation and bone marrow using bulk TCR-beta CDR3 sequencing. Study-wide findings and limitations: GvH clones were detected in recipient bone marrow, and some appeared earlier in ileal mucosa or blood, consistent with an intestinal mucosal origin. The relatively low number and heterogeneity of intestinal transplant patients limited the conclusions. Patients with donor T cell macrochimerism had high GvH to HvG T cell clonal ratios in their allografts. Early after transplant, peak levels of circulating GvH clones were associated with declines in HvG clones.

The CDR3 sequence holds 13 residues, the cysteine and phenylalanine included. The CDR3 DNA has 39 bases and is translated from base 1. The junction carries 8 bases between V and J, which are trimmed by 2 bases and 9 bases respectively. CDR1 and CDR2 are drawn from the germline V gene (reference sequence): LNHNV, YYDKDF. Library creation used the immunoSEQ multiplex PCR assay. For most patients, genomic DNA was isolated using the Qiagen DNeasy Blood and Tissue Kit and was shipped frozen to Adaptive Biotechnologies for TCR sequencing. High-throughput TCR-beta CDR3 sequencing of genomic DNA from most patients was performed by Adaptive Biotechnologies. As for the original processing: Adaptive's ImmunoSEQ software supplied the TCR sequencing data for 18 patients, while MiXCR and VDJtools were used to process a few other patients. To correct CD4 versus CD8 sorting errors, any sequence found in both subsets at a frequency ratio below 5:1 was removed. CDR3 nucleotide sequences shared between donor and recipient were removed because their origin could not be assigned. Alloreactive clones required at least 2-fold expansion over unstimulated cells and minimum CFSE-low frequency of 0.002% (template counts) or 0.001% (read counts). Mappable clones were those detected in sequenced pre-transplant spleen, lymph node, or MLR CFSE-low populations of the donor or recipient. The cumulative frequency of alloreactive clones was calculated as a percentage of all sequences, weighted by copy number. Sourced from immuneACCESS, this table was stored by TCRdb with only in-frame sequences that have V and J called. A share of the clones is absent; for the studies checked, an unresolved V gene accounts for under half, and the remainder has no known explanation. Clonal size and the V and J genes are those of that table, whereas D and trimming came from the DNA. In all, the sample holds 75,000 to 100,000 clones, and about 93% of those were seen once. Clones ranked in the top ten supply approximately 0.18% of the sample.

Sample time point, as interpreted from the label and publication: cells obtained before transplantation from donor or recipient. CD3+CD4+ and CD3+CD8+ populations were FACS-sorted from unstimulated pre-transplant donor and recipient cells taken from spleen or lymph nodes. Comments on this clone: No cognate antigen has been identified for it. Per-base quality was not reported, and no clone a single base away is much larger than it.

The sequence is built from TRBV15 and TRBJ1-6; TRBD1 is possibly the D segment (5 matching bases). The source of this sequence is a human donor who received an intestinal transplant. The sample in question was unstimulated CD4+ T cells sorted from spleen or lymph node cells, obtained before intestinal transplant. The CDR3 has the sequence CATSRQGGSPLHF. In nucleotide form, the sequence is TGTGCCACCAGCAGACAGGGCGGTTCACCCCTCCACTTT.